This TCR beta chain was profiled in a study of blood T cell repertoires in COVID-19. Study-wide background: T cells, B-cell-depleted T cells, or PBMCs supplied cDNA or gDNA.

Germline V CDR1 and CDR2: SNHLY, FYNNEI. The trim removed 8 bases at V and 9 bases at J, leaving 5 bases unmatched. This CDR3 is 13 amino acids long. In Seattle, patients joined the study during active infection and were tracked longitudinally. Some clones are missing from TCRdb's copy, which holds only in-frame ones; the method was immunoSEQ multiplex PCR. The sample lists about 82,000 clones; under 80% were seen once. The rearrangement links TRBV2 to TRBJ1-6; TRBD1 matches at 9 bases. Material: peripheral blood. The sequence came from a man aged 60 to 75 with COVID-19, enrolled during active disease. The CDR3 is CASAVQGASPLHF. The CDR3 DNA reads TGTGCCAGCGCAGTACAGGGGGCTTCACCCCTCCACTTT.